This T cell receptor beta chain emerged from a study of neurological immune-mediated disorders. General study findings and limits: Across subjects, expanded clones had no CDR3 amino acid sequences in common, pointing to private repertoires in all groups.

The making of cDNA relied on 5'RACE with 10-nucleotide random UMIs. TCRdb passed the 5' RACE reads through MiXCR, listing each CDR3 protein once. The table records about 16,000 distinct CDR3 sequences, about a fifth of them present only once. Germline V gives CDR1 DFQATT, CDR2 SNEGSKA (reference sequence). This CDR3 has 12 amino acids. The V gene lost 0 bases and the J gene lost 13 bases, with 13 bases spanning the gap. This clonotype occurred many times. Its antigen is not identified. The controls, all healthy individuals, were blood bank volunteers in Maryland, USA. It was from 2 million PBMCs stored at -80 C that the unsorted libraries were obtained.

This clonotype was obtained from a man aged 50-59 years in good health. Sequencing input: PBMCs. This chain joins TRBV20-1 and TRBJ2-1; D not resolved. The DNA for the CDR3 is TGCAGTGCTAGAGATCGGCTACACCCCCAGTTCTTC. Amino acids: CSARDRLHPQFF.